Below are 16 T cell receptor beta chains sequenced from a single sample in a study of T cells in Graves' hyperthyroidism and ophthalmopathy. Amplification of TCR beta CDR3 regions used RNA as the template. RT-PCR in the first round (using the HTBI primer set) targeted the TCR CDR3. TCRdb re-derived calls from the multiplex PCR reads in MiXCR, one entry per CDR3 protein. The table lists hundreds of thousands of distinct CDR3 sequences, 20% to 25% of them singletons. The sample comprised blood. The receptors were sampled from a man in his thirties or forties with Graves' ophthalmopathy.

This clonotype was detected ten times or more. This chain links TRBV6-1 with TRBJ1-1, with 9 bases that match TRBD1. Unmatched junction bases numbered 5, after V lost 5 bases and J lost 1 base. This CDR3 comprises 15 residues. Germline values: CDR1 MNHNS, CDR2 SASEGT. As DNA, the CDR3 is TGTGCCAGCAGTAAGGACAGGGGAAGGAACACTGAAGCTTTCTTT. Translating it yields CASSKDRGRNTEAFF.

The chain employs TRBV20-1 and TRBJ2-5; D is unresolved. The length of the CDR3 is 13 residues. CDR1 DFQATT and CDR2 SNEGSKA come from the germline V gene (reference sequence). V lost 5 bases, J lost 0 bases, and 10 bases lay in between. Here the CDR3 reads CSASGPNQETQYF. The CDR3 region has the DNA TGCAGTGCTTCCGGACCGAACCAAGAGACCCAGTACTTC.

This clonotype was seen more than once but under ten times. This chain joins TRBV28 and TRBJ2-7, with D unclear. This CDR3 is built from 16 residues. From germline, CDR1 is MDHEN and CDR2 SYDVKM. V was trimmed by 2 bases and J by 0 bases, leaving 14 bases between them. The CDR3 reads CASSLLPDFLSYEQYF. The CDR3 DNA reads as TGTGCCAGCAGTTTACTACCTGACTTCCTCTCCTACGAGCAGTACTTC.

The chain recombines TRBV28 with TRBJ2-7; TRBD2 matches 12 bases. CDR3 length equals 15 residues. Germline V gene sequence: CDR1 MDHEN, CDR2 SYDVKM. The V and J ends lost 2 bases and 9 bases, in that order; junction bases with no gene match: 8. The CDR3 region is CASSLVTSGGLGQYF. In DNA form, the CDR3 reads TGTGCCAGCAGTTTAGTGACTAGCGGGGGACTAGGGCAGTACTTC. Complete variable domain (other parts from reference TRBV28 and TRBJ2-7): DVKVTQSSRYLVKRTGEKVFLECVQDMDHENMFWYRQDPGLGLRLIYFSYDVKMKEKGDIPEGYSVSREKKERFSLILESASTNQTSMYLCASSLVTSGGLGQYFGPGTRLTVT.

The chain joins TRBV20-1 to TRBJ2-1; 11 bases fit TRBD2. The CDR3 has 17 amino acids. J gave up 4 bases and V 0 bases, and 8 bases lay outside the gene matches. Germline loops: CDR1 DFQATT, CDR2 SNEGSKA (reference sequence). The CDR3 sequence: CSAREGPGLAEYNEQFF. CDR3 in DNA: TGCAGTGCTAGAGAGGGTCCGGGACTAGCGGAGTACAATGAGCAGTTCTTC.

This chain links TRBV6-1 with TRBJ2-1; TRBD2 matches at 8 bases. V dropped 8 bases and J dropped 7; count of bases not matched to a gene: 10. Per the germline V gene, CDR1 is MNHNS and CDR2 is SASEGT. The CDR3 is made up of 14 amino acids. In DNA, the CDR3 is TGTGCCAGCCTCCGGGAGGGGAGGAGGAATGAGCAGTTCTTC. Translation gives CASLREGRRNEQFF.

This clonotype was counted ten times or more. The rearrangement joins TRBV10-3 to TRBJ2-7; a possible D gene is TRBD2 (5 bases). The V and J ends lost 4 bases and 0 bases respectively, with 13 bases between them. The CDR3 covers 15 residues. CDR1 and CDR2 (germline): ENHRY, SYGVKD. The CDR3 region is CAISGGVSSSYEQYF. For the CDR3, the DNA is TGTGCCATCAGTGGGGGAGTCAGTAGCTCCTACGAGCAGTACTTC.

This clonotype was seen only a few times. The rearrangement uses TRBV20-1 and TRBJ2-1, with a tentative D call TRBD2 (6 bases). The V gene's germline CDR1 is DFQATT and CDR2 SNEGSKA (reference sequence). The CDR3 is made up of 15 amino acids. V lost 6 bases and J lost 5, with 20 bases in between. This CDR3 is CSAFHQGLGHNEQFF. The CDR3 DNA is TGCAGTGCCTTTCACCAGGGACTGGGACACAATGAGCAGTTCTTC.

This clonotype was seen at least ten times. CDR3 amino acids: CASSLVGENTGELFF. The CDR3 bases are TGCGCCAGCAGCTTGGTGGGGGAGAACACCGGGGAGCTGTTTTTT. The rearrangement joins TRBV5-1 to TRBJ2-2; D assignment may be TRBD1 or TRBD2 (5 bases each). There are 15 residues in the CDR3. The V end was cut by 0 bases, the J end by 1 base, with 7 bases between. Per the germline V gene, CDR1 is SGHRS and CDR2 is YFSETQ.

The chain carries TRBV12-5 and TRBJ2-5; D possibly corresponds to TRBD1 (7 bases). The CDR3 has 17 residues. The germline V gene encodes CDR1 LGHNT and CDR2 FRNRAP. Trimming stripped 3 bases from V and 4 bases from J, with 21 bases between. Here the CDR3 reads CASGFSPKQGRPETQYF. Written as DNA, the CDR3 is TGTGCTAGTGGTTTTTCCCCTAAACAGGGGAGGCCAGAGACCCAGTACTTC.

This chain connects TRBV7-6 to TRBJ2-3; D remains ambiguous. This CDR3 has 15 residues. Per germline, CDR1 SGHVS and CDR2 FNYEAQ. Trimming stripped 5 bases from V and 0 bases from J, with 12 bases between. The CDR3 DNA is TGTGCCAGCAGCAGGTACCGAACTAGCACAGATACGCAGTATTTT. This translates into CASSRYRTSTDTQYF.

This sequence joins TRBV7-6 and TRBJ1-6; D unresolved. Germline lookup yields CDR1 SGHVS and CDR2 FNYEAQ. With 4 bases removed from V and 7 bases from J, the gap between germline ends came to 8 bases. This CDR3 is built from 13 residues. The CDR3 here is CASSSYGNSPLHF. The CDR3 DNA reads as TGTGCCAGCAGCTCCTATGGAAATTCACCCCTCCACTTT. The full variable domain, completed using reference TRBV7-6 and TRBJ1-6, is GAGVSQSPRYKVTKRGQDVALRCDPISGHVSLYWYRQALGQGPEFLTYFNYEAQQDKSGLPNDRFSAERPEGSISTLTIQRTEQRDSAMYRCASSSYGNSPLHFGNGTRLTVT.

This clonotype was counted only a few times. This chain links TRBV5-6 with TRBJ2-1, with D tentatively TRBD2 (6 bases). From germline, CDR1 is SGHDT and CDR2 YYEEEE. The CDR3 consists of 12 residues. The V end lost 4 bases, the J end lost 8 bases, and 10 bases lay between the germline ends. The DNA for the CDR3 is TGTGCCAGCAGCGAAGCTAGCGATGAGCAGTTCTTC. It yields the protein CASSEASDEQFF.

The V and J genes are TRBV14 and TRBJ2-1; 9 bases match TRBD2. CDR1 is SGHDN and CDR2 is FVKESK in the germline V gene. V lost 7 bases, J lost 3 bases, and 7 bases stayed unmatched. This CDR3 contains 15 residues. The CDR3 nucleotides are TGTGCCAGCACCCGGACTAGCGCGAACTACAATGAGCAGTTCTTC. Translating it yields CASTRTSANYNEQFF.

This clonotype turned up a few times. The rearrangement links TRBV7-9 to TRBJ2-3; a weak D match, TRBD2 (5 bases). CDR1 is SEHNR, CDR2 FQNEAQ, per germline (reference sequence). Trimming stripped 5 bases from V and 9 bases from J, with 18 bases between. There are 14 residues in the CDR3. CDR3 loop: CASSIAREGGTQYF. The CDR3 DNA is TGTGCCAGCAGCATCGCTAGAGAGGGCGGAACGCAGTATTTT.

This clonotype was seen at least ten times. The J gene is TRBJ1-2, the V gene TRBV28, with TRBD1 matching over 7 bases. CDR1 and CDR2 (germline): MDHEN, SYDVKM. V lost 5 bases to trimming and J lost 0 bases; unmatched junction nucleotides: 6. This CDR3 has 15 residues. CDR3: CASSEGTVPNYGYTF. The CDR3 region has the DNA TGTGCCAGCAGTGAAGGGACAGTCCCTAACTATGGCTACACCTTC.